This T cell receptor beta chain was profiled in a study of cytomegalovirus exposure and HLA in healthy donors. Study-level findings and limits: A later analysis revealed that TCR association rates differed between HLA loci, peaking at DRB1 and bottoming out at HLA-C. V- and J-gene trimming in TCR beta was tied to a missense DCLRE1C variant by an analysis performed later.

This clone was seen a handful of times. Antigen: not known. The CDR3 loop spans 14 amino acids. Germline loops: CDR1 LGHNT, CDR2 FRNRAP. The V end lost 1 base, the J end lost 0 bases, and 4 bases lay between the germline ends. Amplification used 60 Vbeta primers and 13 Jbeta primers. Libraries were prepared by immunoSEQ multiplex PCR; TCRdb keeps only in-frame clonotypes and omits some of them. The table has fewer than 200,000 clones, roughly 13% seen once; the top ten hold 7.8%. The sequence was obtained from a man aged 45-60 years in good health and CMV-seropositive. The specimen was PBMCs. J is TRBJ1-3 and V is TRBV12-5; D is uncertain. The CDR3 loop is CASGLGDSGNTIYF. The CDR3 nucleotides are TGTGCTAGTGGTTTGGGAGACTCTGGAAACACCATATATTTT. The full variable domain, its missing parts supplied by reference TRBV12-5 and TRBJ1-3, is DARVTQTPRHKVTEMGQEVTMRCQPILGHNTVFWYRQTMMQGLELLAYFRNRAPLDDSGMPKDRFSAEMPDATLATLKIQPSEPRDSAVYFCASGLGDSGNTIYFGEGSWLTVV.